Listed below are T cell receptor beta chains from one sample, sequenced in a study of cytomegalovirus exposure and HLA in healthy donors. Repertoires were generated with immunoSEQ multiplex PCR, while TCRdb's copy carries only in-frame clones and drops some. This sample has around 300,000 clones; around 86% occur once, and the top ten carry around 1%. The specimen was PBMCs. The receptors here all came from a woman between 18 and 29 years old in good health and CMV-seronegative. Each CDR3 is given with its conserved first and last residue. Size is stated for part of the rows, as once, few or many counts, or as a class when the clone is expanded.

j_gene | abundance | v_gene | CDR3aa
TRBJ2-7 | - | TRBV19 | CASSPRQGYEQYF
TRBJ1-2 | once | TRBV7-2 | CASSLGTGGGGYTF
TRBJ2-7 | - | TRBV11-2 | CASSPHGQGYEQYF
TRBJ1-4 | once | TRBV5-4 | CASSSDSTTNEKLFF
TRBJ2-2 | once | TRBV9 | CASSVDIPANTGELFF
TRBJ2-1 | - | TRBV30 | CAWSGGQGVQFF
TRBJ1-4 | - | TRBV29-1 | CSVEAMGGQGILGNEKLFF
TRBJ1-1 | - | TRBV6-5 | CASSPTGNTEAFF
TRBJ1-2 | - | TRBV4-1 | CASSQQGKENGYTF
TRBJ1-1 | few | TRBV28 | CATNQGNTEAFF
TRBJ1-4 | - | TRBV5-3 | CARSERPELGEKLFF
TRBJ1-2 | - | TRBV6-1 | CASSEASGVNYGYTF
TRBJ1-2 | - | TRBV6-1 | CASTGGDYGYTF
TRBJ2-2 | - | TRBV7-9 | CASSLGSGDTGELFF
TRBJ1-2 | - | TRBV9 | CASSDGGAYGYTF
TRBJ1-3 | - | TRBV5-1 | CASSSAGKAGNTIYF
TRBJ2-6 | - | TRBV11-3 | CASSWGLRSSGANVLTF
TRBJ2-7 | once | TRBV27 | CASQGTGGNEQYF
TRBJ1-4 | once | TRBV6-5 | CASSYSGVTNEKLFF
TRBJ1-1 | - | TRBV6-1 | CATDMNTEAFF
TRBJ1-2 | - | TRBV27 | CASRRQGVVSGYTF
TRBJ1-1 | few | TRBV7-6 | CASSYTDSWNTEAFF
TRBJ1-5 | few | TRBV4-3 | CASSQDEGQPQHF
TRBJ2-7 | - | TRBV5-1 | CASSLLTRGMHSYEQYF
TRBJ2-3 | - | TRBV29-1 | CSVREGSTDTQYF
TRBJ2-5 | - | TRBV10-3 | CAISETVLTGSQETQYF
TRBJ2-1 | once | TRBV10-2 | CASSGTSRGGNEQFF
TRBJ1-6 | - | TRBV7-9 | CASSEGTGVNSPLHF
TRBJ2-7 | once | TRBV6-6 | CASSYRGGGSYEQYF
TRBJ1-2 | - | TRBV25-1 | CASSELGDGYTF
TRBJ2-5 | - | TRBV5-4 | CASSSGWGGNQETQYF
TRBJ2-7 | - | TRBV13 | CASSLSHSPWRSGEQYF
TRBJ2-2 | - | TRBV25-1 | CASSGSGTGNTGELFF
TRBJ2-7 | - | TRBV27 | CASSPGGGSGAYSYEQYF
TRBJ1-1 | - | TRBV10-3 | CAIRGGPMNTEAFF
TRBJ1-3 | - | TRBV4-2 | CASSQNRGNTIYF
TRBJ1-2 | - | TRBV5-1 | CASSLDGGGFYGYTF
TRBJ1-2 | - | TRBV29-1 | CSVDWGVAGYTF
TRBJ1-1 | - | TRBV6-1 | CASRAGNWNTEAFF
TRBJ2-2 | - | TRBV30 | CAWRSGFDVTNTGELFF
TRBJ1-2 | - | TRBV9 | CASSVGRWRDNYGYTF
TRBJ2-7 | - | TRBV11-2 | CASSLGFRAAYEQYF
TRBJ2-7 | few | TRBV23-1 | CASSQAASSYEQYF
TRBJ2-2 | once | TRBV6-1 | CASSERQGNTGELFF
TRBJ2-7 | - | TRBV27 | CASSSQGDEQYF
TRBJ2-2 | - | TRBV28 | CASRPPGQGGGELFF
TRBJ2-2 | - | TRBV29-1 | CSVLPGQGIRTGELFF
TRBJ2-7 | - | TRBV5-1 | CASSLKQGYEQYF
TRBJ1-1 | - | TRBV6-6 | CASSRGGTEAFF
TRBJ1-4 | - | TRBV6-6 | CASRLQGADEKLFF
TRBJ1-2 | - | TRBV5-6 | CASSSNHRTNYGYTF
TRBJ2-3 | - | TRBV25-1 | CASSGTGSSFGYF
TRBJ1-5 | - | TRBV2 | CASSARPAGGNQPQHF